This record covers a single T cell receptor (beta chain). Its antigen is still unknown. The CDR3 sequence is 18 residues long. This sample is part of a study of T cells in localized non-small cell lung cancer. General observations from the study: Longer overall survival accompanied higher blood T cell density. Median around 60 top-100 tumor clones were shared with paired adjacent lung. Uninvolved nearby lung showed the greatest T cell clonality, exceeding that found in tumor.

Here immunoSEQ multiplex PCR was the method, and the copy in TCRdb shows in-frame clones only, minus some. Of about 40,000 clones detected, more than 75% appear once; the ten largest clones hold around 3.8%. Sequenced material: peripheral blood, taken before any cancer treatment. The rearrangement joins TRBV7-5 to TRBJ2-7; TRBD1 reflects the table's D call only, with no check against the DNA. TRBV7-5 is a known pseudogene. This sequence was found in a man aged 18-55 years with stage I lung adenocarcinoma. CDR3 DNA: TGTGTCAGAAGCTCCGCGAGGTGGGCAGGGCTAAAGAGCTACGAGCAGTACTTC. Protein: CVRSSARWAGLKSYEQYF.